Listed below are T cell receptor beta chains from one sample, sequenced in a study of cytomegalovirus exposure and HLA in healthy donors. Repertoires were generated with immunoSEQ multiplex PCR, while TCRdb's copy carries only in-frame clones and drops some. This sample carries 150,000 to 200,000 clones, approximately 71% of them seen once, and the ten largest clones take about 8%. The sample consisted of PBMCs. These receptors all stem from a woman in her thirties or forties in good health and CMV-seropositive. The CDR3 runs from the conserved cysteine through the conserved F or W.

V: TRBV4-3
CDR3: CASSQDGAGPQHF

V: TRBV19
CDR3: CASTTAGEQFF

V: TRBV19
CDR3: CASSMQAANYGYTF

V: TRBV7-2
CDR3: CASSPDRDYGYTF

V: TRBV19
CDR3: CASSDQGQGRGGYTF

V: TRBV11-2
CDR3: CASSLGRTGSYGYTF

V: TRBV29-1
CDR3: CSVTKGDRGVYTDTQYF

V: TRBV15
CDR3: CATSRVMTGVENTEAFF

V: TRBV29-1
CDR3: CSVEGRQTQETQYF

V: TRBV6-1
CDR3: CASRGTPSSYEQYF

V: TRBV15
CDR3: CATSRLEREGADTQYF

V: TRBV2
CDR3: CASSVDRVSNQPQHF

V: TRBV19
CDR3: CASSRDSGTVMNTEAFF

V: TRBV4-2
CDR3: CASSQSRGATNEKLFF

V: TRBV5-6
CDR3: CASSLRTGGSETQYF

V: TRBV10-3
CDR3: CAIAVGGSTDTQYF

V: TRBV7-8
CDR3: CASSLASASGGNEQFF

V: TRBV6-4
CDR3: CASSFHGAIYF

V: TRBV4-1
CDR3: CASSQSRDTINEQYF

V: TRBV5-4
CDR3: CASSSYRQGPYNEQFF

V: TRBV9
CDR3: CASSVAPSGNYEQFF

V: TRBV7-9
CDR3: CSSSLDPHRVSIVQYF